The 11 T cell receptor beta chains below all came from one sample that was sequenced in a study of early T cells in non-severe SARS-CoV-2 infection. Each CDR3 protein gets one entry after TCRdb re-called the 5' RACE reads with MiXCR. This sample has about 69,000 distinct CDR3 sequences, with 12% found just once. The sample consisted of whole blood. These receptors all stem from an adult who was a healthcare worker with PCR-confirmed SARS-CoV-2 infection or an uninfected control (not recorded which).

This clonotype was observed a few times. The junction differs from germline at one of its ends, possibly a read error. This chain joins TRBV6-1 and TRBJ2-1; D unclear. Germline CDR1 and CDR2: MNHNS and SASEGT. The CDR3 has 10 residues. CDR3 sequence: CASSELMANF. The CDR3 DNA sequence: TGTGCCAGCAGTGAATTGATGGCAAATTTC.

In DNA, the CDR3 is TGTGCCAGCAGTTTGTTCCCGAACAAGAACACCGGGGAGCTGTTTTTT. It encodes CASSLFPNKNTGELFF. The genes are TRBV12-3 or TRBV12-4 and TRBJ2-2; no definite D call. V lost 3 bases, J lost 1 base, and 12 bases lay in between. This CDR3 has 16 residues.

As DNA, the CDR3 is TGTGCCATCAGTGAAAAGGGGTTACAGGACGAGCAGTACTTC. Translated, it gives CAISEKGLQDEQYF. The chain is built from TRBV10-3 and TRBJ2-7, with D possibly matching TRBD1 (5 bases). Trimming shortened V by 3 bases and J by 5 bases, and 14 bases separated the two germline ends. Germline CDR1 is ENHRY and CDR2 is SYGVKD. The CDR3 sequence is 14 residues long.

A few counts support this clonotype. V usage is TRBV29-1 and J usage is TRBJ1-4; maybe TRBD1 (5 bases). The germline V gene encodes CDR1 SQVTM and CDR2 ANQGSEA. V lost 5 bases, J lost 5 bases, and 12 bases lay in between. This CDR3 contains 13 residues. In DNA form, the CDR3 reads TGCAGCGTTTTTGGGGGGACGAATGAAAAACTGTTTTTT. The encoded protein is CSVFGGTNEKLFF.

The chain is built from TRBV4-2 and TRBJ2-7, with D unclear. This CDR3 contains 13 residues. The V and J ends lost 2 bases and 5 bases respectively, with 10 bases between them. CDR1 and CDR2 (germline): LGHNA, YNFKEQ. This chain's CDR3 is CASSQFLGNEQYF. The CDR3 DNA is TGTGCCAGCAGCCAATTCCTGGGCAACGAGCAGTACTTC.

In regard to this clonotype: A read error is possible here, since a much larger clone lies one base away. This chain connects TRBV27 to TRBJ2-5; no definite D call. Looked up from germline, CDR1 is MNHEY and CDR2 is SMNVEV (reference sequence). There are 12 residues in the CDR3. CDR3 nucleotides: TGTGTCACCCGGCGAGGTGAAGAGACCCAGTACTTC. This codes for CVTRRGEETQYF.

In its sample, this clonotype was seen a few times. This sequence joins TRBV27 and TRBJ1-6; tentative D call: TRBD1 (5 bases). The CDR3 contains 20 residues. CDR1 MNHEY and CDR2 SMNVEV come from the germline V gene (reference sequence). Trimming stripped 2 bases from V and 0 bases from J, with 20 bases between. In nucleotides, the CDR3 is TGTGCCAGCAGTTTAAAGGACAATCATGGATGGAGCTCCTATAATTCACCCCTCCACTTT. The encoded protein is CASSLKDNHGWSSYNSPLHF.

This clonotype was recorded a few times. The rearrangement joins TRBV7-2 to TRBJ2-3; D call uncertain. Germline V gives CDR1 SGHTA, CDR2 FQGNSA. Trimming took off 3 bases at V and 4 bases at J, with 11 bases between the two ends. The CDR3 totals 14 residues. CDR3 sequence (DNA): TGTGCCAGCAGCTTCTCCGTGGTGGCAGATACGCAGTATTTT. It is translated as CASSFSVVADTQYF.

This clonotype turned up a few times. The chain combines TRBV9 with TRBJ1-1; tentatively, D is TRBD1 (5 bases). The CDR3 covers 13 residues. The germline V and J ends were trimmed by 4 bases and 5 bases, with 12 bases remaining between them. CDR1 is SGDLS, CDR2 YYNGEE, per germline. The CDR3 DNA is TGTGCCAGCAGCTTTCAGGGTGGTACTGAAGCTTTCTTT. The encoded protein is CASSFQGGTEAFF. The entire variable domain, with the rest obtained from reference TRBV9 and TRBJ1-1, is as follows: DSGVTQTPKHLITATGQRVTLRCSPRSGDLSVYWYQQSLDQGLQFLIQYYNGEERAKGNILERFSAQQFPDLHSELNLSSLELGDSALYFCASSFQGGTEAFFGQGTRLTVV.

The table lists this clonotype with a few counts. V usage is TRBV18 and J usage is TRBJ2-7; 8 bases align to TRBD1. Germline V gene data show CDR1 as KGHSH and CDR2 as LQKENI. CDR3 size: 17 residues. V gave up 0 bases and J gave up 3 bases; unmatched junction bases: 10. The DNA of the CDR3 is TGTGCCAGCTCACCACCGGGGACAGGAACCGGTCTCTACGAGCAGTACTTC. This translates into CASSPPGTGTGLYEQYF. The whole variable domain, remainder taken from reference TRBV18 and TRBJ2-7, is NAGVMQNPRHLVRRRGQEARLRCSPMKGHSHVYWYRQLPEEGLKFMVYLQKENIIDESGMPKERFSAEFPKEGPSILRIQQVVRGDSAAYFCASSPPGTGTGLYEQYFGPGTRLTVT.

The sample holds many counts of this clonotype. The chain links TRBV2 to TRBJ1-5; D possibly corresponds to TRBD1 (5 bases). This CDR3 is 14 amino acids long. With 0 bases removed from V and 5 bases from J, the gap between germline ends came to 8 bases. Germline V lookup: CDR1 SNHLY, CDR2 FYNNEI. This CDR3 reads CASSEAGEYQPQHF. CDR3 DNA: TGTGCCAGCAGTGAAGCAGGGGAGTATCAGCCCCAGCATTTT.